Below are 12 T cell receptor beta chains sequenced from a single sample in a study of early T cells in non-severe SARS-CoV-2 infection. TCRdb recomputed calls from the 5' RACE reads with MiXCR, one row per CDR3 protein. This sample carries under 140,000 distinct CDR3 sequences, approximately 12% of them seen once, and the ten largest clones take 3% to 4.5%. The specimen was whole blood, collected at baseline. These receptors were taken from an adult who was a healthcare worker with PCR-confirmed SARS-CoV-2 infection or an uninfected control (not recorded which).

The chain uses TRBV19 and TRBJ2-1; D unresolved. V dropped 2 bases and J dropped 6 bases, with 17 bases sitting between them. Germline loops: CDR1 LNHDA, CDR2 SQIVND (reference sequence). CDR3 length equals 16 residues. The DNA of the CDR3 is TGTGCCAGTAGTATATTTCCCCAGAGGTACGGCAATGAGCAGTTCTTC. Protein product: CASSIFPQRYGNEQFF.

The chain recombines TRBV2 with TRBJ2-2, with 11 bases fitting TRBD2. Germline CDR1 and CDR2: SNHLY and FYNNEI. This CDR3 is built from 15 residues. Trimming at V came to 6 bases and at J to 4 bases, leaving 4 bases not matched to a gene. CDR3 protein: CASRGLAAPTGELFF. The CDR3 region has the DNA TGTGCCAGCAGGGGACTAGCGGCCCCCACCGGGGAGCTGTTTTTT.

This clonotype was observed a few times. The junction does not match germline at one end; this may be a read error. This chain links TRBV7-2 with TRBJ2-4; D unclear. Per the germline V gene, CDR1 is SGHTA and CDR2 is FQGNSA. The CDR3 consists of 15 residues. CDR3 nucleotides: TGTGCCAGCAGCTTGGGCCTTCAGAGCAAAGACATTCAGTACTTC. Translating it yields CASSLGLQSKDIQYF.

There are a few counts of this clonotype. V gene TRBV20-1 combines with J gene TRBJ2-2; TRBD1 matches 10 bases. The CDR3 is 16 residues long. Germline values: CDR1 DFQATT, CDR2 SNEGSKA (reference sequence). Germline trimming cut 1 base from V and 3 bases from J; bases unmatched to any gene: 5. CDR3 amino acids: CSARATGTGDTGELFF. In DNA form, the CDR3 reads TGCAGTGCTAGAGCCACCGGGACAGGGGACACCGGGGAGCTGTTTTTT.

The V gene is TRBV28, the J gene TRBJ1-1; D is unresolved. CDR3 length equals 14 residues. Germline lookup yields CDR1 MDHEN and CDR2 SYDVKM. Trimming left V 6 bases short and J 1 base short, with 12 bases between. CDR3 nucleotide sequence: TGTGCCAGCAGCCTGCTCAGTACGAACACTGAAGCTTTCTTT. This encodes CASSLLSTNTEAFF.

Only one count was recorded for this clonotype. This chain links TRBV5-1 with TRBJ2-5; possibly TRBD2 for D (6 bases). This CDR3 is 16 amino acids long. Trimming left V 0 bases short and J 1 base short, with 13 bases between. CDR1 SGHRS and CDR2 YFSETQ come from the germline V gene. CDR3 loop: CASSLGGGAIQETQYF. In DNA form, the CDR3 reads TGCGCCAGCAGCTTGGGCGGAGGGGCCATCCAAGAGACCCAGTACTTC.

This clonotype has more than one count but fewer than ten. V gene TRBV5-1 combines with J gene TRBJ1-1; D is unresolved. CDR1 and CDR2 from the germline V gene are SGHRS and YFSETQ. Trimming left V 1 base short and J 3 bases short, with 13 bases between. The CDR3 has 15 residues. CDR3 nucleotides: TGCGCCAGCAGCTTGTCGGCGGGGATTTACACTGAAGCTTTCTTT. It is translated as CASSLSAGIYTEAFF.

The chain recombines TRBV2 with TRBJ2-1; 8 nucleotides align to TRBD1. This CDR3 has 17 residues. The ends lost 3 bases at V and 0 bases at J; junction bases unmatched: 7. Germline CDR1 and CDR2: SNHLY and FYNNEI. Here the CDR3 DNA reads TGTGCCAGCAGTGAGTCGGGACAGGTGAGCTCCTACAATGAGCAGTTCTTC. Its protein is CASSESGQVSSYNEQFF.

The sample holds many counts of this clonotype. The chain has TRBV29-1 and TRBJ2-5; tentative D call: TRBD2 (5 bases). The germline V and J ends were trimmed by 4 bases and 5 bases, with 11 bases remaining between them. In germline, CDR1 is SQVTM, CDR2 ANQGSEA. The CDR3 runs 12 residues. CDR3 sequence (DNA): TGCAGCGTTGCCGGGGTTGGGGAGACCCAGTACTTC. Residues: CSVAGVGETQYF.

The V call is TRBV20-1, the J call TRBJ2-3, with D possibly being TRBD1 (5 bases). With 3 bases removed from V and 2 bases from J, the gap between germline ends came to 15 bases. The CDR3 totals 15 residues. Germline V lookup: CDR1 DFQATT, CDR2 SNEGSKA (reference sequence). The CDR3 DNA reads as TGCAGTGCTAGGTCTTCAGGGTGGATCACAGATACGCAGTATTTT. It encodes CSARSSGWITDTQYF.

This clonotype was seen repeatedly, ten times or more. This chain's CDR3 is CASSPTSGGAETQYF. The CDR3 DNA follows: TGTGCCAGCAGCCCGACTAGCGGGGGGGCCGAGACCCAGTACTTC. This chain uses TRBV7-2 with TRBJ2-5; 14 positions agree with TRBD2. Germline CDR1 SGHTA, CDR2 FQGNSA. The CDR3 extends over 15 amino acids. J was trimmed by 5 bases and V by 5 bases; bases with no gene match: 4. Variable domain in full (rest from reference TRBV7-2 and TRBJ2-5): GAGVSQSPSNKVTEKGKDVELRCDPISGHTALYWYRQSLGQGLEFLIYFQGNSAPDKSGLPSDRFSAERTGGSVSTLTIQRTQQEDSAVYLCASSPTSGGAETQYFGPGTRLLVL.

V gene TRBV29-1 combines with J gene TRBJ2-3, with D unresolved. The CDR3 covers 14 residues. CDR1 is SQVTM and CDR2 is ANQGSEA in the germline V gene. V was shortened by 5 bases and J by 2 bases, with 14 bases between the two germline ends. The CDR3 bases are TGCAGCGTTCGCTGGCGTTTTGTCACAGATACGCAGTATTTT. Protein product: CSVRWRFVTDTQYF.